One and the same sample provided the 17 T cell receptor beta chains below, sequenced in a study of OX40 agonist ivuxolimab in advanced cancers. Sequenced by immunoSEQ multiplex PCR; TCRdb stores in-frame clones only, minus some. The data contain tens of thousands of clones, about 85% of them singletons. This material consisted of CD4+ or CD8+ T cells sorted from blood, taken in a trial of the OX40 agonist ivuxolimab. All receptors derive from an adult with an advanced solid tumor such as melanoma, head and neck, liver or kidney cancer.

The chain combines TRBV9 with TRBJ2-2; D perhaps matches TRBD2 (5 bases). Trimming took off 4 bases at V and 6 bases at J, with 16 bases between the two ends. Germline V CDR1 and CDR2: SGDLS, YYNGEE. The CDR3 sequence is 15 residues long. DNA for the CDR3: TGTGCCAGCAGCAATGGACTTAGGGTGGCCGGGGAGCTGTTTTTT. Protein: CASSNGLRVAGELFF.

The V and J genes are TRBV2 and TRBJ1-1; D unresolved. The CDR3 has 13 amino acids. V was shortened by 4 bases and J by 1 base, with 7 bases between the two germline ends. Germline V CDR1 and CDR2: SNHLY, FYNNEI. CDR3 sequence: CASSGLKNTEAFF. The CDR3 region has the DNA TGTGCCAGCAGTGGACTGAAGAACACTGAAGCTTTCTTT.

This chain joins TRBV5-4 and TRBJ1-2; D is possibly TRBD1 (5 bases). V lost 2 bases and J lost 4, with 15 bases in between. This CDR3 spans 15 amino acids. CDR1 SGHNT and CDR2 YYREEE come from the germline V gene (reference sequence). The CDR3 sequence is CASSLPTSDSYGYTF. The DNA of the CDR3 is TGTGCCAGCAGCTTACCTACTTCAGACAGCTATGGCTACACCTTC.

This chain uses TRBV6-5 with TRBJ1-2; 9 nucleotides agree with TRBD1. V gave up 6 bases and J gave up 10 bases; unmatched junction bases: 3. Germline V lookup: CDR1 MNHEY, CDR2 SVGAGI. The CDR3 spans 11 residues. In DNA form, the CDR3 reads TGTGCCAGCAGCAGGGACAGGGACTACACCTTC. Protein sequence: CASSRDRDYTF.

The V and J genes are TRBV7-2 and TRBJ1-1; D is ambiguous. This CDR3 is built from 15 residues. The V gene lost 4 bases and the J gene lost 4 bases, with 16 bases spanning the gap. The germline V gene has CDR1 SGHTA and CDR2 FQGNSA. The CDR3 here is CASSSPPLAGTEAFF. CDR3 sequence (DNA): TGTGCCAGCAGCTCGCCTCCGTTAGCCGGCACTGAAGCTTTCTTT.

This clone turned up a few times. This chain links TRBV30 with TRBJ2-3, with 7 bases that match TRBD1. Germline V CDR1 and CDR2: GTSNPN, SVGIG (reference sequence). Germline trimming cut 8 bases from V and 6 bases from J; bases unmatched to any gene: 14. The CDR3 is 14 residues long. The CDR3 loop reads CAGILTGYRDTQYF. CDR3 coding DNA: TGTGCCGGTATCCTGACAGGGTACAGGGATACGCAGTATTTT.

The chain combines TRBV9 with TRBJ2-3; D is perhaps TRBD2 (6 bases). The CDR3 contains 15 residues. Germline V CDR1 and CDR2: SGDLS, YYNGEE. With 0 bases removed from V and 1 base from J, the gap between germline ends came to 9 bases. The chain's CDR3 is CASSVVTGGTDTQYF. Written as DNA, the CDR3 is TGTGCCAGCAGCGTAGTAACGGGGGGCACAGATACGCAGTATTTT.

V and J are TRBV5-1 and TRBJ2-2; 14 bases agree with TRBD2. J lost 2 bases, V lost 4 bases, and 7 bases had no gene match. Germline CDR1 and CDR2: SGHRS and YFSETQ. This CDR3 is built from 18 residues. The CDR3 region is CASSPTSGRAANTGELFF. The CDR3, as DNA: TGCGCCAGCAGCCCGACTAGCGGGAGGGCCGCCAACACCGGGGAGCTGTTTTTT.

The chain is built from TRBV6-1 and TRBJ2-7; 10 bases match TRBD1. The CDR3 length is 15 residues. V was pared by 6 bases and J by 4 bases, with 9 bases of the junction left unmatched. Per the germline V gene, CDR1 is MNHNS and CDR2 is SASEGT. The CDR3 DNA is TGTGCCAGCAGCGAACCGGGACAGGGGCGATACGAGCAGTACTTC. This gives the protein CASSEPGQGRYEQYF.

This clone ranks as medium-sized. The chain employs TRBV7-2 and TRBJ2-6; a possible D gene is TRBD2 (5 bases). This CDR3 is 17 amino acids long. The germline gives CDR1 SGHTA, CDR2 FQGNSA. Trimming removed 5 bases from V and 0 bases from J, with 14 bases in between. In DNA, the CDR3 is TGTGCCAGCAGCCTCATAGCGCGGCCCTCTGGGGCCAACGTCCTGACTTTC. Amino acids: CASSLIARPSGANVLTF.

The rearrangement joins TRBV6-1 to TRBJ1-1, with 7 positions matching TRBD1. The CDR3 totals 17 residues. Germline-derived CDR1 and CDR2 are MNHNS and SASEGT. V lost 4 bases, J lost 0 bases, and 11 bases stayed unmatched. The chain's CDR3 is CASSGGGRGLMNTEAFF. The CDR3 nucleotides are TGTGCCAGCAGTGGGGGAGGTAGGGGGCTCATGAACACTGAAGCTTTCTTT.

V is TRBV5-1 and J is TRBJ1-2; 7 bases agree with TRBD1. J was trimmed by 4 bases and V by 4 bases; bases with no gene match: 7. The CDR3 has 14 residues. Germline CDR1 and CDR2: SGHRS and YFSETQ. CDR3 DNA: TGCGCCAGCAGCCCAGGGACAGATCCCTATGGCTACACCTTC. This codes for CASSPGTDPYGYTF.

This chain connects TRBV6-5 to TRBJ1-4; tentatively, D is TRBD1 (6 bases). This CDR3 region has 13 residues. Germline CDR1 is MNHEY and CDR2 is SVGAGI. Between the trimmed V and J ends, which lost 6 bases and 8 bases, there was a span of 13 bases. CDR3 residues: CASSIQGGEKLFF. The CDR3 bases are TGTGCCAGCAGCATACAGGGTGGAGAAAAACTGTTTTTT.

V and J are TRBV28 and TRBJ1-4; TRBD1 matches at 8 bases. V lost 5 bases, J lost 14 bases, and 10 bases stayed unmatched. The V gene's germline CDR1 is MDHEN and CDR2 SYDVKM. The CDR3 extends over 13 amino acids. CDR3 bases: TGTGCCAGCAGTGAACAGGGGGTGATTTGGCTGTTTTTT. Protein: CASSEQGVIWLFF.

This clone occurred once. The gene calls are TRBV14 and TRBJ1-1; D call uncertain. V was shortened by 1 base and J by 7 bases, with 10 bases between the two germline ends. The CDR3 is 13 residues long. The germline gives CDR1 SGHDN, CDR2 FVKESK. This chain's CDR3 is CASSQGLQFEAFF. DNA for the CDR3: TGTGCCAGCAGCCAAGGACTTCAGTTTGAAGCTTTCTTT.

CDR3 nucleotide sequence: TGCGCCAGCAGCTTGCGTCAGGGTGACACTGAAGCTTTCTTT. Encoded protein: CASSLRQGDTEAFF. This sequence joins TRBV5-1 and TRBJ1-1; TRBD1 might be the D (5 bases). Between the trimmed V and J ends, which lost 1 base and 3 bases, there was a span of 10 bases. The CDR3 contains 14 residues. Germline V gene data show CDR1 as SGHRS and CDR2 as YFSETQ.

The chain has TRBV11-1 and TRBJ2-7; weak D call: TRBD1 (6 bases). Trimming removed 2 bases from V and 1 base from J, with 12 bases in between. CDR3 size: 15 residues. From germline, CDR1 is SGHAT and CDR2 FQDESV (reference sequence). The CDR3 bases are TGTGCCAGCAGCTTATCCGGGACAACATCCTACGAGCAGTACTTC. Encoded protein: CASSLSGTTSYEQYF.